This T cell receptor (beta chain) comes out of a study of cytotoxic CD8 clonotypes in ibrutinib-treated CLL. Study background: Responses: some 24 partial, 2 complete; after median roughly 5.5 years, 14 stayed remitted, some 12 progressed. Study results and limitations: Baseline clonality, higher than in age-matched healthy donors, tracked circulating CD8+ T-cell counts. Clonality rose at ibrutinib response and fell back toward baseline at progression. Private clonotypes, not public ones, expanded at ibrutinib response.

V was clipped by 4 bases and J by 0 bases, with 13 bases between them. CDR3 length: 16 amino acids. Here immunoSEQ multiplex PCR was the method, and the copy in TCRdb shows in-frame clones only, minus some. The sample consists of about 21,000 clones, 65% to 75% of them appearing once. This clone was seen just once. Its antigen is currently unknown. The clonotype comes from a human donor with chronic lymphocytic leukemia. Material: PBMCs, obtained before ibrutinib treatment. The chain joins TRBV23-1 to TRBJ2-1; D might be TRBD1 (6 bases). TRBV23-1 belongs to the ORF category, with a function that is uncertain. The CDR3 DNA reads as TGCGCCAGCAGTCCCAGGGGCCCCAGCTCCTACAATGAGCAGTTCTTC. It translates to CASSPRGPSSYNEQFF.